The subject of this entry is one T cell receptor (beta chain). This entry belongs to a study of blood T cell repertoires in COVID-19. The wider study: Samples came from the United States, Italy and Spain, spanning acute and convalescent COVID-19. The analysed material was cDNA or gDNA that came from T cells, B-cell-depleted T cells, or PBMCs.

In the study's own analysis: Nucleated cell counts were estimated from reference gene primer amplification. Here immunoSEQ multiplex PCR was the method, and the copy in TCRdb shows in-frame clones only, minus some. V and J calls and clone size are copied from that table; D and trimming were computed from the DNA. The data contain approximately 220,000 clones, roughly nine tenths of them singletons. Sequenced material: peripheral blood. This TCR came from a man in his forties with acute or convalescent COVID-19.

In nucleotides, the CDR3 is TGTGCCAGCACCGACCTAGCGATTCAAGAGACCCAGTACTTC. Translating it yields CASTDLAIQETQYF. The V call is TRBV7-2, the J call TRBJ2-5, with a weak D call TRBD2 (6 bases). From germline, CDR1 is SGHTA and CDR2 FQGNSA. The CDR3 runs to 14 residues. V lost 7 bases to trimming and J lost 2 bases, with 14 bases between them.